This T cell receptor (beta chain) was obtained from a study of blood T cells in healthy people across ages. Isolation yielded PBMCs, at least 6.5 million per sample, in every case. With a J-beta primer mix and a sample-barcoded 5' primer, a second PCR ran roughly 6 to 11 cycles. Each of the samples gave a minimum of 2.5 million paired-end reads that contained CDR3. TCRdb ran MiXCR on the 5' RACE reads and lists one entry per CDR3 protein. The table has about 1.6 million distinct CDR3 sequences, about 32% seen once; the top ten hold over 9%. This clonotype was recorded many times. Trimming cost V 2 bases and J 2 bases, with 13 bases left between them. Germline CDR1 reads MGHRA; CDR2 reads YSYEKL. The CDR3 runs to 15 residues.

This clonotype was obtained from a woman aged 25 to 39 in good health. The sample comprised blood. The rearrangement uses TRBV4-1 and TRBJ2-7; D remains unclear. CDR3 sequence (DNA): TGCGCCAGCAGCCAAACCGAAGGGCTCGCCTACGAGCAGTACTTC. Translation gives CASSQTEGLAYEQYF.